The T cell receptor beta chain under discussion was sequenced for a study of shared clonotypes between healthy human individuals. Deep level was the assay's run setting. The protocol was immunoSEQ multiplex PCR, while the TCRdb copy is restricted to in-frame clones and leaves out a portion. Among about 1 million clones listed, under 80% were seen once. Germline V gene sequence: CDR1 SQVTM, CDR2 ANQGSEA. The CDR3 runs 12 residues. The chain employs TRBV29-1 and TRBJ2-5; weak D call: TRBD1 (5 bases). Material for sequencing was memory CD4+ T cells sorted from blood. Subset indicated: CD45RA-negative fraction. The sequence was obtained from a man between 18 and 29 years old in good health. CDR3 bases: TGCACCCCAGGGTACCGGCGGGAGACCCAGTACTTC. Protein: CTPGYRRETQYF.